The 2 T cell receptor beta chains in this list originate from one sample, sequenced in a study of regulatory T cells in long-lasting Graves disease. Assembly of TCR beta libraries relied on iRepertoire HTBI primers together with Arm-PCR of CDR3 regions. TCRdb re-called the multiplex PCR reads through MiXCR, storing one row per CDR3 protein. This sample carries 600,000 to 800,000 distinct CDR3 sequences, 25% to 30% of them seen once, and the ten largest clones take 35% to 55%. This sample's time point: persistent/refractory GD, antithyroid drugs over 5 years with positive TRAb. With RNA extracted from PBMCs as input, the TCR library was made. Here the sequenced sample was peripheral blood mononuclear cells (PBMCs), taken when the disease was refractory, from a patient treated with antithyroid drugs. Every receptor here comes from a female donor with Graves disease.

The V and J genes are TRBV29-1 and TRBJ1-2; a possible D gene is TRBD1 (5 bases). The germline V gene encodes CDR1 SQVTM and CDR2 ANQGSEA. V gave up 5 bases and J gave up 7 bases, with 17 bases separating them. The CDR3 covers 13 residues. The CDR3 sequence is CSVSWAEGLGYTF. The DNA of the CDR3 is TGCAGCGTTTCTTGGGCGGAGGGGCTTGGCTACACCTTC.

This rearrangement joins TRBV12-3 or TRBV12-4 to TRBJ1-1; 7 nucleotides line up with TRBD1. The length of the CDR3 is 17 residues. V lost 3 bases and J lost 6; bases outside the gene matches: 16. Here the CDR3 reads CASSFSGTVNRGAEAFF. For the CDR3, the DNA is TGTGCCAGCAGTTTTTCCGGGACTGTGAACAGGGGAGCTGAAGCTTTCTTT.